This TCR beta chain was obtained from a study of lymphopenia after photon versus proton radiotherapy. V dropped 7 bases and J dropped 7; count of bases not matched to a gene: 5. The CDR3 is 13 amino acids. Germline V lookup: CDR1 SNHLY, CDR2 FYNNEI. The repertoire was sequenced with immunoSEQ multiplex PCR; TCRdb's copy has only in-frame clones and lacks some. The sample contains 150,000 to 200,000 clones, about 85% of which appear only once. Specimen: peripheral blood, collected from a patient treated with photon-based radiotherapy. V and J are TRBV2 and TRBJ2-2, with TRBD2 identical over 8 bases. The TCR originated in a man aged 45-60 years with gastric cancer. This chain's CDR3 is CASKRESVGELFF. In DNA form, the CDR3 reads TGTGCCAGCAAGCGGGAGAGCGTCGGGGAGCTGTTTTTT.